The sequence of this T cell receptor beta chain was determined in a study of T cells after yellow fever vaccination (dated by TCRdb to the late 2010s). For the wider study: The SMART-Seq v4 Ultra Low Input RNA kit was used to prepare libraries from fractions with low cell numbers. To follow T-cell clones before and after primary and booster YFV17D yellow fever vaccination, bulk TCR alpha and beta repertoires were sequenced over time. Blood samples were taken at several timepoints before and after primary and secondary immunization, and bulk PBMC replicates and cell subsets were isolated. Two healthy male donors, one aged 18 to 30 and one aged 30 to 40 years, were included in the cohort. The paper's findings and limits, for the study overall: The study included only a couple of donors, which limits how far the findings can be generalized. After the booster, most of the clones that had expanded following primary vaccination were detected again (96% of CD4 and around 90% of CD8), which suggests that memory was broadly maintained. A small fraction of clonotypes appeared in both the CD4 and CD8 compartments, likely as a result of convergent recombination. Because abundant contaminating clonotypes from the bulk population could be contained in FACS-sorted repertoires, computational filtering was required. Compared with the primary T-cell response, the secondary T-cell response was weaker but faster, peaking on day 5 rather than day 15.

This clonotype was recorded many times. Its antigen is unknown. No base quality information exists; no much larger clone differs at one position. CDR1 and CDR2 are read off the germline V gene as KGHDR and SFDVKD. Trimming accounts for 7 bases at V and 2 bases at J, while the number of junction bases matched to no gene is 6. The CDR3 has 15 amino acids, counting the end cysteine and phenylalanine. Left in the record is the CDR3 DNA by itself, 45 bases read in frame from the first base. TCR cDNA was synthesized by 5'RACE template switching, through which a universal primer site and unique molecular identifiers were introduced. Priming of cDNA synthesis was performed from both the TCR alpha and TCR beta constant segments. Library amplification involved two PCR steps, and the second step added sample barcodes and sequencing adapters. Sequencing of the libraries was done on either Illumina HiSeq 2500 (2x100 bp) or NovaSeq (2x150 bp). Processing in the source paper ran as follows. Demultiplexing of reads and collapsing into UMI consensus sequences were performed with MIGEC, and V(D)J alignment was carried out with MiXCR. Clonotypes responding to the vaccine were identified with edgeR on replicate PBMC samples, with the criteria of FDR below 0.01 and a log2 fold change above 5 up to day 15. Each bulk clonotype was labeled CD4 or CD8 based on which sequenced repertoire, CD4 or CD8, contained the clonotype at higher abundance. The raw public reads went through TCRdb reprocessing: fastp at Q25, MiXCR clone calling, in-frame beta chains kept. Rows with a matching CDR3 protein are joined into one entry that keeps the most common DNA and genes. TCRdb, not the authors, supplied the V and J calls. The sample data list over 200,000 distinct CDR3 sequences, and 6.5% to 7.5% of these were observed just once. Approximately 1% of the sample goes to the ten largest clones.

The sample's treatment or condition label, in plain terms: live attenuated yellow fever vaccine strain. A standard Ficoll-Paque protocol was used to isolate PBMCs from peripheral blood. Dynabeads CD4 and CD8 positive selection kits were used to isolate CD4 and CD8 T-cell fractions. TriZol was used to extract RNA from bulk PBMCs, CD4 and CD8 fractions, and dextramer-positive and dextramer-negative fractions. The receptor's source is a man aged 25 to 45 who received the YFV17D yellow fever vaccine. The sequences come from CD4+ T cells sorted from PBMCs, collected on the day of the yellow fever booster vaccination. The chain is encoded by TRBV24-1 joined to TRBJ1-1, and TRBD1 aligns with 10 junction nucleotides. The nucleotide sequence reads TGTGCCACCAGGGACAGGGGGGATTTCAACACTGAAGCTTTCTTT. Protein translation: CATRDRGDFNTEAFF.